The 16 T cell receptor beta chains reported below all come from one sample, sequenced in a study of identical twins. TCRdb reprocessed the 5' RACE reads with MiXCR, giving one entry per CDR3 protein. The sample shows a few hundred thousand distinct CDR3 sequences, 14% of them seen only once. The data also belong to a second study, concerning yellow fever vaccine responses in identical twins.

The sample taken for sequencing was CD4+ T cells sorted from blood. These receptors were obtained from a woman aged 18-30 years in good health.

This chain joins TRBV5-1 and TRBJ1-2; 8 bases are a match to TRBD1. Germline CDR1 and CDR2: SGHRS and YFSETQ. The CDR3 runs to 13 residues. The junction had 6 bases not matched to a gene; V was cut back by 4 bases and J by 7 bases. The CDR3 nucleotides are TGCGCCAGCAGCCAGACAGGGGATGGTGGCTACACCTTC. It specifies CASSQTGDGGYTF.

This clonotype was detected only a few times. V gene TRBV20-1 combines with J gene TRBJ2-1; 8 nucleotides match TRBD2. The CDR3 extends over 13 amino acids. Per the germline V gene, CDR1 is DFQATT and CDR2 is SNEGSKA (reference sequence). With V trimmed by 7 bases and J by 7 bases, 9 bases remained unmatched. The CDR3 sequence is CSVVAGSLNEQFF. The CDR3 DNA sequence: TGCAGTGTAGTAGCGGGATCGTTAAATGAGCAGTTCTTC.

The chain combines TRBV7-9 with TRBJ2-7; TRBD1 matches 8 bases. CDR3 length: 14 residues. J was trimmed by 5 bases and V by 1 base; bases with no gene match: 4. Per the germline V gene, CDR1 is SEHNR and CDR2 is FQNEAQ (reference sequence). Here the CDR3 reads CASSLDRGMDEQYF. CDR3 coding DNA: TGTGCCAGCAGCTTAGACAGGGGGATGGACGAGCAGTACTTC.

In this sample, this clonotype turned up many times. The chain recombines TRBV12-3 or TRBV12-4 with TRBJ2-1; 8 bases match TRBD2. This CDR3 region has 15 residues. The ends lost 7 bases at V and 0 bases at J; junction bases unmatched: 5. The CDR3 reads CASTLSGSSYNEQFF. CDR3 coding DNA: TGTGCCAGCACCCTAAGCGGGAGCTCCTACAATGAGCAGTTCTTC.

The chain combines TRBV7-8 with TRBJ2-1; TRBD2 matches 7 bases. V was pared by 4 bases and J by 5 bases, with 11 bases of the junction left unmatched. This CDR3 spans 16 amino acids. Germline-derived CDR1 and CDR2 are SGHVS and FQNEAQ. The DNA for the CDR3 is TGTGCCAGCAGCTCGACTAGCCGAAAATTTGACAATGAGCAGTTCTTC. Its translation is CASSSTSRKFDNEQFF.

J is TRBJ1-5 and V is TRBV7-9; weak D call: TRBD1 (5 bases). From germline, CDR1 is SEHNR and CDR2 FQNEAQ (reference sequence). The CDR3 sequence is 15 residues long. The V and J ends lost 3 bases and 2 bases respectively, with 11 bases between them. The chain's CDR3 is CASSFDSGRNQPQHF. In DNA, the CDR3 is TGTGCCAGCAGCTTCGACAGTGGCCGCAATCAGCCCCAGCATTTT.

The gene calls are TRBV28 and TRBJ2-3; 7 nucleotides align to TRBD1. J was trimmed by 6 bases and V by 6 bases; bases with no gene match: 9. Germline CDR1 reads MDHEN; CDR2 reads SYDVKM. The CDR3 is 14 residues long. CDR3 residues: CASSHRGYSDTQYF. Here the CDR3 DNA reads TGTGCCAGCAGCCACAGGGGCTATTCGGATACGCAGTATTTT.

The V call is TRBV12-5, the J call TRBJ2-1; D not resolved. This CDR3 contains 12 residues. CDR1 is LGHNT, CDR2 FRNRAP, per germline. The V end lost 5 bases, the J end lost 7 bases, and 9 bases lay between the germline ends. The CDR3 here is CASGLERNEQFF. The CDR3 nucleotides read TGTGCTAGTGGTCTAGAGAGGAATGAGCAGTTCTTC.

There are many counts of this clonotype. The chain carries TRBV11-1 and TRBJ2-5, with D perhaps matching TRBD1 (5 bases). The germline V gene encodes CDR1 SGHAT and CDR2 FQDESV (reference sequence). The CDR3 contains 15 residues. V lost 4 bases to trimming and J lost 4 bases, with 16 bases between them. The CDR3 coding sequence is TGTGCCAGCAGCTCAGGAAGGGGTGTCGGAGAGACCCAGTACTTC. It encodes CASSSGRGVGETQYF.

This clonotype occurred a few times. The chain recombines TRBV13 with TRBJ2-3; D perhaps matches TRBD2 (6 bases). The V and J ends lost 5 bases and 2 bases respectively, with 17 bases between them. CDR1 PRHDT and CDR2 FYEKMQ come from the germline V gene (reference sequence). CDR3 length: 16 residues. CDR3: CASSPWTSGVTDTQYF. The CDR3 DNA reads as TGTGCCAGCAGCCCCTGGACGTCGGGGGTCACAGATACGCAGTATTTT. The variable domain in full, completed from reference TRBV13 and TRBJ2-3, reads AAGVIQSPRHLIKEKRETATLKCYPIPRHDTVYWYQQGPGQDPQFLISFYEKMQSDKGSIPDRFSAQQFSDYHSELNMSSLELGDSALYFCASSPWTSGVTDTQYFGPGTRLTVL.

V and J are TRBV20-1 and TRBJ2-5, with 9 bases matching TRBD1. Trimming at V came to 5 bases and at J to 7 bases, leaving 5 bases not matched to a gene. Germline V CDR1 and CDR2: DFQATT, SNEGSKA (reference sequence). This CDR3 has 12 amino acids. In DNA form, the CDR3 reads TGCAGTGCTGGACCGGGACAGGGGACCCAGTACTTC. This encodes CSAGPGQGTQYF.

The CDR3 loop reads CASTYLPNQPQHF. In nucleotides, the CDR3 is TGTGCCAGCACATACTTGCCCAATCAGCCCCAGCATTTT. This sequence joins TRBV12-3 or TRBV12-4 and TRBJ1-5; the D is unclear. CDR3 length equals 13 residues. The V end was cut by 7 bases, the J end by 3 bases, with 10 bases between.

This clonotype was seen a single time. The rearrangement joins TRBV12-3 or TRBV12-4 to TRBJ2-5, with D perhaps TRBD1 (6 bases). With 2 bases removed from V and 3 bases from J, the gap between germline ends came to 10 bases. This CDR3 is built from 14 residues. Here the CDR3 DNA reads TGTGCCAGCAGTTTATTAGACAGGAAAGAGACCCAGTACTTC. It codes for CASSLLDRKETQYF.

The chain has TRBV24-1 and TRBJ2-3, with 16 bases identical to TRBD2. With V trimmed by 5 bases and J by 5 bases, 9 bases remained unmatched. The CDR3 runs 18 residues. Germline CDR1 is KGHDR and CDR2 is SFDVKD. In nucleotides, the CDR3 is TGTGCCACCAGTGGACCGGGACTAGCGGGAGGGCCTAGAGATACGCAGTATTTT. Its translation: CATSGPGLAGGPRDTQYF.

In its sample, this clonotype was seen a few times. This chain uses TRBV6-1 with TRBJ2-5; TRBD1 might be the D (6 bases). The CDR3 consists of 14 residues. Trimming took off 7 bases at V and 5 bases at J, with 17 bases between the two ends. Looked up from germline, CDR1 is MNHNS and CDR2 is SASEGT. The CDR3 loop reads CASTKGDLGETQYF. For the CDR3, the DNA is TGTGCCAGCACCAAGGGGGACCTTGGGGAGACCCAGTACTTC.

Notes on this clonotype: It may be a read error: a sequence one base away is much more abundant. The V call is TRBV25-1, the J call TRBJ2-7; 7 nucleotides match TRBD1. CDR3 length: 18 amino acids. Germline V gene sequence: CDR1 MGHDK, CDR2 SYGVNS. The CDR3 here is CASSGFTAGTVVTYELYF. The DNA for the CDR3 is TGTGCCAGCAGTGGTTTCACGGCCGGGACAGTGGTTACCTACGAGCTGTACTTC.